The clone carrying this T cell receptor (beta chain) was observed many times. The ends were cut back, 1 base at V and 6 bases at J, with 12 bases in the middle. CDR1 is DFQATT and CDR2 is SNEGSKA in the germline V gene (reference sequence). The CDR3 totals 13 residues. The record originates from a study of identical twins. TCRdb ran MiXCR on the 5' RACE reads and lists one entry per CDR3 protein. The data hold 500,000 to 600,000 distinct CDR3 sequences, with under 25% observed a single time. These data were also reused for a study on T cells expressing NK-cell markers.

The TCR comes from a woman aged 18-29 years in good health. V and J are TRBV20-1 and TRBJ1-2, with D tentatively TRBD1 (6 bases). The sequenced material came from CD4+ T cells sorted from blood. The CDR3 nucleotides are TGCAGTGCTAGAGTGGGGGCCTGGAATGGCTACACCTTC. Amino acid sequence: CSARVGAWNGYTF.